Detailed here is one T cell receptor beta chain. Original processing methods: Scientists estimated how many nucleated cells there were by amplifying reference gene primers. The protocol was immunoSEQ multiplex PCR, while the TCRdb copy is restricted to in-frame clones and leaves out a portion. V and J calls plus clone size are reproduced from that table; the DNA served to infer D and trimming. The data contain some 99,000 clones, 65% to 90% of them singletons. These data belong to a study of blood T cell repertoires in COVID-19. Study at large: Both acute and convalescent COVID-19 samples were obtained from the United States, Italy and Spain. Sample material is recorded as cDNA or gDNA derived from T cells, B-cell-depleted T cells, or PBMCs.

The germline CDR1 and CDR2 sequences are MDHEN and SYDVKM. J lost 4 bases, V lost 6 bases, and 7 bases had no gene match. This CDR3 contains 16 residues. This receptor was identified in a woman at least 80 years old with active or convalescent COVID-19. The sample consisted of peripheral blood. J is TRBJ1-5 and V is TRBV28; 12 bases match TRBD1. In DNA form, the CDR3 reads TGTGCCAGCAGACCCGGGACAGGGGGCTTTAATCAGCCCCAGCATTTT. As protein: CASRPGTGGFNQPQHF.